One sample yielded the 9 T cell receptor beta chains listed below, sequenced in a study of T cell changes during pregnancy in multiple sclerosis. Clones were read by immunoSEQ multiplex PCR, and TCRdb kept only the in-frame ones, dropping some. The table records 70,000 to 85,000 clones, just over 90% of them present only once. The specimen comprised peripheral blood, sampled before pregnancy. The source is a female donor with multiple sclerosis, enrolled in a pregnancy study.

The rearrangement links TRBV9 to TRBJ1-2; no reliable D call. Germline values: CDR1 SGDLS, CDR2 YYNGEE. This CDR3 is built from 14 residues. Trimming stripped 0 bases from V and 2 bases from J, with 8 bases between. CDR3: CASSVGGWNYGYTF. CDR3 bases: TGTGCCAGCAGCGTAGGAGGATGGAACTATGGCTACACCTTC.

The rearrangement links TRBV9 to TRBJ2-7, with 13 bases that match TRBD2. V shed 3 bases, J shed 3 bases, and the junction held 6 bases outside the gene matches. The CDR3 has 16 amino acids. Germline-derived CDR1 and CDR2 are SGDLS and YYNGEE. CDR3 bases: TGTGCCAGCAGCGAAAGACTAGCGGGGGGCTTCTACGAGCAGTACTTC. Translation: CASSERLAGGFYEQYF.

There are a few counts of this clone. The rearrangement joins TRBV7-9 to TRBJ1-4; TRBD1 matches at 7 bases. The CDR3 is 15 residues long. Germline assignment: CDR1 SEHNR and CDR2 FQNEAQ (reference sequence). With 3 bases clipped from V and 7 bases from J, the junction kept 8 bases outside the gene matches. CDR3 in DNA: TGTGCCAGCAGCTTTGGAGGGGGCAGGGGTGAAAAACTGTTTTTT. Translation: CASSFGGGRGEKLFF.

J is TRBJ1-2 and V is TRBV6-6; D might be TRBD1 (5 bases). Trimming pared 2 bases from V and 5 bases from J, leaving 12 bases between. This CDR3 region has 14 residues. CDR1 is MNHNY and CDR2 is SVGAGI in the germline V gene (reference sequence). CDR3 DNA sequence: TGTGCCAGCAGTTACAGCGGGGGTGAATATGGCTACACCTTC. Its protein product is CASSYSGGEYGYTF.

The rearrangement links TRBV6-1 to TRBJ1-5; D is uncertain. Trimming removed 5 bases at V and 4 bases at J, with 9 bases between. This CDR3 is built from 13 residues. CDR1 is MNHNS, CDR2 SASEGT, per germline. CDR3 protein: CASSKEPNQPQHF. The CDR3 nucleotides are TGTGCCAGCAGTAAGGAGCCGAATCAGCCCCAGCATTTT.

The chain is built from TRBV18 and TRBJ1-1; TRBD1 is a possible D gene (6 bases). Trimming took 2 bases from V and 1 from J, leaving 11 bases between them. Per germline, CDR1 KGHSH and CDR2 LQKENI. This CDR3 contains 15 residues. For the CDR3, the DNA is TGTGCCAGCTCACCAATAATGGACAGGAACACTGAAGCTTTCTTT. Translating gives CASSPIMDRNTEAFF. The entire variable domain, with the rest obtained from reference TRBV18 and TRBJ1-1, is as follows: NAGVMQNPRHLVRRRGQEARLRCSPMKGHSHVYWYRQLPEEGLKFMVYLQKENIIDESGMPKERFSAEFPKEGPSILRIQQVVRGDSAAYFCASSPIMDRNTEAFFGQGTRLTVV.

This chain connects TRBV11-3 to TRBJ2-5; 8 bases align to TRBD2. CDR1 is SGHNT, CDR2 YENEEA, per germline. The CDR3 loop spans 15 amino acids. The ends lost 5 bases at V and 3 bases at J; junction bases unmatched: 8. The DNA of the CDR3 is TGTGCCAGCAGCCCAGGGGCGGGGGGCGAAGAGACCCAGTACTTC. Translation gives CASSPGAGGEETQYF.

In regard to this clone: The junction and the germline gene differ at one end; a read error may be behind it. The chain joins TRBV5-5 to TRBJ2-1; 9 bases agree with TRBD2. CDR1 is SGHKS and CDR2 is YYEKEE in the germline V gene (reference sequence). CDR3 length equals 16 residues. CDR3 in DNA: TGTGCCAGCAACTTGGCGCGCGGGGGGGTTAACAATGAGCAGTTCTTC. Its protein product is CASNLARGGVNNEQFF.

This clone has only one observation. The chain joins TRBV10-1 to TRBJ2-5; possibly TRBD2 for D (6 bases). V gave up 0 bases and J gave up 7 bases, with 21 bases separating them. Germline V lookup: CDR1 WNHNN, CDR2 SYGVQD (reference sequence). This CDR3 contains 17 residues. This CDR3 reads CASSESNLQGARGTQYF. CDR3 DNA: TGCGCCAGCAGTGAGTCGAATTTGCAAGGGGCGCGGGGGACCCAGTACTTC.